This passage covers 17 T cell receptor beta chains from one sample sequenced in a study of CD8 T cells in Susac syndrome. cDNA came from about 0.51 to 1 ug RNA primed by random hexamers. TCRdb re-called the immunoSEQ multiplex PCR reads with MiXCR, one entry per CDR3 protein. The sample gives about 150,000 distinct CDR3 sequences, about 95% of which show up once; 0.15% is in the top ten. Specimen: CD8+ T cells from PBMCs. The receptors shown here come from a human donor with multiple sclerosis.

This chain connects TRBV20-1 to TRBJ2-1; a possible D gene is TRBD2 (5 bases). The germline V and J ends were trimmed by 6 bases and 3 bases, with 12 bases remaining between them. CDR1 and CDR2 from the germline V gene are DFQATT and SNEGSKA (reference sequence). The CDR3 extends over 13 amino acids. The CDR3 DNA sequence: TGCAGTGCCCTACCGGGAAACTACAATGAGCAGTTCTTC. This encodes CSALPGNYNEQFF.

The chain couples TRBV5-6 to TRBJ1-1, with D unclear. There are 14 residues in the CDR3. The V and J ends lost 4 bases and 1 base respectively, with 11 bases between them. Germline values: CDR1 SGHDT, CDR2 YYEEEE. The CDR3 spells CASSPWRGNTEAFF. In DNA form, the CDR3 reads TGTGCCAGCAGCCCCTGGCGGGGGAACACTGAAGCTTTCTTT.

The chain recombines TRBV25-1 with TRBJ2-7; D possibly matches TRBD1 or TRBD2 (5 bases each). This CDR3 is built from 14 residues. Germline V gene sequence: CDR1 MGHDK, CDR2 SYGVNS. Trimming shortened V by 5 bases and J by 0 bases, and 11 bases separated the two germline ends. DNA of the CDR3: TGTGCCAGCAGTAGGTGGGGGAGCTCCTACGAGCAGTACTTC. It encodes CASSRWGSSYEQYF.

The chain carries TRBV15 and TRBJ1-4; a possible D gene is TRBD1 (5 bases). Per the germline V gene, CDR1 is LNHNV and CDR2 is YYDKDF (reference sequence). V lost 5 bases and J lost 0, with 10 bases in between. CDR3 length: 15 residues. CDR3 DNA: TGTGCCACCAGCCCCCAGACAGCAACTAATGAAAAACTGTTTTTT. This codes for CATSPQTATNEKLFF.

V and J are TRBV4-1 and TRBJ1-2; D gene unclear. The CDR3 has 12 amino acids. Germline V gene sequence: CDR1 MGHRA, CDR2 YSYEKL. V was clipped by 1 base and J by 8 bases, with 8 bases between them. Here the CDR3 reads CASSQGVDGYTF. CDR3 bases: TGCGCCAGCAGCCAAGGTGTTGACGGCTACACCTTC.

The rearrangement joins TRBV13 to TRBJ2-1; D is perhaps TRBD2 (5 bases). The CDR3 contains 11 residues. Trimming cost V 8 bases and J 7 bases, with 9 bases left between them. Per germline, CDR1 PRHDT and CDR2 FYEKMQ (reference sequence). The CDR3 DNA reads TGTGCCAGCCCAGAGGGTAATGAGCAGTTCTTC. Translation gives CASPEGNEQFF.

This clonotype was seen once. The chain has TRBV19 and TRBJ1-2; the D is unclear. The CDR3 covers 12 residues. Between the trimmed V and J ends, which lost 4 bases and 6 bases, there was a span of 9 bases. Per germline, CDR1 LNHDA and CDR2 SQIVND (reference sequence). The CDR3 bases are TGTGCCAGTAGTAGCGGGAGTAATGGCTACACCTTC. This encodes CASSSGSNGYTF.

V is TRBV29-1 and J is TRBJ1-1; D is unclear. Trimming took off 3 bases at V and 2 bases at J, with 4 bases between the two ends. CDR3 length equals 11 residues. Germline-derived CDR1 and CDR2 are SQVTM and ANQGSEA. CDR3 loop: CSVEYNTEAFF. The CDR3 DNA follows: TGCAGCGTTGAGTATAACACTGAAGCTTTCTTT.

The chain has TRBV27 and TRBJ2-7; D not resolved. V was shortened by 3 bases and J by 6 bases, with 12 bases between the two germline ends. CDR1 and CDR2 from the germline V gene are MNHEY and SMNVEV (reference sequence). This CDR3 contains 13 residues. CDR3 DNA: TGTGCCAGCAGTTTTTCCCCGGGTGTCGAGCAGTACGTC. Translating it yields CASSFSPGVEQYV.

The chain uses TRBV27 and TRBJ2-7, with D perhaps assigned TRBD1 or TRBD2 (6 bases each). The V gene lost 2 bases and the J gene lost 6 bases, with 11 bases spanning the gap. Germline-derived CDR1 and CDR2 are MNHEY and SMNVEV (reference sequence). The CDR3 is 13 residues long. The CDR3 reads CASSLGGRREQYF. In DNA, the CDR3 is TGTGCCAGCAGTTTAGGGGGGCGGCGCGAGCAGTACTTC.

The chain employs TRBV7-9 and TRBJ2-7; D is perhaps TRBD1 or TRBD2 (6 bases each). The CDR3 runs to 16 residues. The germline V gene encodes CDR1 SEHNR and CDR2 FQNEAQ (reference sequence). Trimming removed 5 bases at V and 1 base at J, with 18 bases between. The CDR3 sequence is CASSPRWRGASYEQYF. Here the CDR3 DNA reads TGTGCCAGCAGCCCCCGGTGGAGGGGGGCATCCTACGAGCAGTACTTC.

The V and J genes are TRBV7-3 and TRBJ2-1; TRBD1 is a possible D gene (6 bases). Trimming shortened V by 5 bases and J by 0 bases, and 14 bases separated the two germline ends. The CDR3 covers 16 residues. Germline V gene sequence: CDR1 SGHTA, CDR2 FQGTGA. The CDR3 DNA is TGTGCCAGCAGCCCCCTCACAGGGAGCTCCTACAATGAGCAGTTCTTC. It codes for CASSPLTGSSYNEQFF.

The chain links TRBV30 to TRBJ2-7; 7 bases are a match to TRBD2. The junction had 5 bases not matched to a gene; V was cut back by 7 bases and J by 2 bases. The CDR3 length is 12 residues. Per germline, CDR1 GTSNPN and CDR2 SVGIG (reference sequence). The CDR3 coding sequence is TGTGCCTCAGATGGGGGGGCCTACGAGCAGTACTTC. This codes for CASDGGAYEQYF.

V usage is TRBV27 and J usage is TRBJ2-1, with TRBD1 matching 8 bases. Germline V lookup: CDR1 MNHEY, CDR2 SMNVEV (reference sequence). The CDR3 is 16 residues long. V shed 3 bases and J 6 bases; nucleotides not matched to a gene: 10. The CDR3 DNA reads as TGTGCCAGCAGTTTCACGGACAGGGTGGGCTCCAATGAGCAGTTCTTC. Protein product: CASSFTDRVGSNEQFF.

This rearrangement joins TRBV6-2 or TRBV6-3 to TRBJ2-5; D is tentatively TRBD1 or TRBD2 (5 bases each). The V and J ends lost 2 bases and 2 bases respectively, with 9 bases between them. The germline CDR1 and CDR2 sequences are MNHEY and SVGEGT. The CDR3 length is 14 residues. The CDR3 is CASSYGGRQETQYF. The CDR3 DNA is TGTGCCAGCAGTTACGGGGGTCGGCAAGAGACCCAGTACTTC.

The rearrangement uses TRBV29-1 and TRBJ2-1, with 7 bases matching TRBD1. The J segment lost 2 bases and the V segment lost 6 bases, leaving 13 bases of the junction unmatched. In germline, CDR1 is SQVTM, CDR2 ANQGSEA. The CDR3 spans 16 residues. The CDR3 reads CSVQGNRGSAYNEQFF. CDR3 nucleotide sequence: TGCAGCGTCCAAGGGAACAGGGGTTCGGCCTACAATGAGCAGTTCTTC.

This clonotype appeared once. The chain employs TRBV27 and TRBJ2-3, with D unresolved. Trimming left V 7 bases short and J 2 bases short, with 4 bases between. CDR3 length equals 11 residues. CDR1 is MNHEY, CDR2 SMNVEV, per germline (reference sequence). The CDR3 DNA is TGTGCCAGCACCCACACAGATACGCAGTATTTT. This codes for CASTHTDTQYF.